This TCR beta chain was sequenced in a study of cytotoxic CD8 clonotypes in ibrutinib-treated CLL. Study background: In all, roughly 11 patients were relapsed/refractory, approximately 16 were treatment-naive and roughly 18 were IGHV unmutated.

Cryopreserved PBMCs yielded about 2 micrograms of genomic DNA for TCR beta libraries. This CDR3 contains 16 residues. V shed 0 bases and J 1 base; nucleotides not matched to a gene: 3. CDR1 and CDR2 (germline): SGHNT, YYREEE (reference sequence). Target depth was 1 in 200,000 to 1 in 1 million T cells, about 10x per clonotype. Libraries were prepared by immunoSEQ multiplex PCR; TCRdb keeps only in-frame clonotypes and omits some of them. The sample consists of 25,000 or so clones, about 62% of them appearing once. The sequence derives from a human donor with chronic lymphocytic leukemia. The V and J genes are TRBV5-4 and TRBJ2-2; 7 bases fit TRBD2. Sequencing used PBMCs, obtained before ibrutinib treatment. CDR3 region: CASSLELAGNTGELFF. In nucleotides, the CDR3 is TGTGCCAGCAGCTTGGAATTAGCGGGGAACACCGGGGAGCTGTTTTTT.